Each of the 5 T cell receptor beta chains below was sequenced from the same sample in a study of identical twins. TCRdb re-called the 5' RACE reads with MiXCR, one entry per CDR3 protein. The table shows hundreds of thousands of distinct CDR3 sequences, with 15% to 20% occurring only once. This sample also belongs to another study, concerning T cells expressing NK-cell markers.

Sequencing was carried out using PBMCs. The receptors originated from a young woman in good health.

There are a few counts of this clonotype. CDR3 sequence: CSARQGPKTQYF. The DNA for the CDR3 is TGCAGTGCTCGACAGGGGCCCAAGACCCAGTACTTC. The chain employs TRBV20-1 and TRBJ2-5, with TRBD1 matching over 8 bases. Losses at the gene ends were 5 bases for V and 6 bases for J; bases not matched to a gene: 5. In germline, CDR1 is DFQATT, CDR2 SNEGSKA (reference sequence). The CDR3 has 12 amino acids.

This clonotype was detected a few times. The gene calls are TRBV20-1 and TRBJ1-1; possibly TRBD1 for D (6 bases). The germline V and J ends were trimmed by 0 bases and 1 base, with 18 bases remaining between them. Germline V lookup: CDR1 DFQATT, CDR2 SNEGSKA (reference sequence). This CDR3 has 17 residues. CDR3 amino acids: CSARDLGGGRENTEAFF. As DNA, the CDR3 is TGCAGTGCTAGAGATCTCGGGGGCGGACGGGAGAACACTGAAGCTTTCTTT.

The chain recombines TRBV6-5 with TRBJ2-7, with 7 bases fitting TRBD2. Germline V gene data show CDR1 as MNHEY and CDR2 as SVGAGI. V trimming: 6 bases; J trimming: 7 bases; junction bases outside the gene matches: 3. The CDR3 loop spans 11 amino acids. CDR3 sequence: CASRWEGEQYF. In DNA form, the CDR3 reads TGTGCCAGCAGGTGGGAGGGGGAGCAGTACTTC.

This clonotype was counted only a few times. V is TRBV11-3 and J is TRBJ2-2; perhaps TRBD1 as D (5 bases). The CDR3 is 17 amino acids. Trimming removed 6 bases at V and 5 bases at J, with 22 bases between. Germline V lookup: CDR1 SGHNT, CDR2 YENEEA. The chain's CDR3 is CASRPRTGDLWTGELFF. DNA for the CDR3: TGTGCCAGCAGACCCCGCACAGGCGACCTTTGGACCGGGGAGCTGTTTTTT.

In DNA, the CDR3 is TGTGCCAGCAGGGCAGAAGTTGGGGGGCGGCAAGCTTTCTTT. This codes for CASRAEVGGRQAFF. The chain uses TRBV12-3 or TRBV12-4 and TRBJ1-1, with a weak D call TRBD1 (6 bases). With 6 bases removed from V and 9 bases from J, the gap between germline ends came to 20 bases. There are 14 residues in the CDR3.